This section outlines one T cell receptor (beta chain) sequence together with its context. What it binds is not known. The germline gives CDR1 SGDLS, CDR2 YYNGEE. The CDR3 extends over 15 amino acids. V shed 1 base and J 0 bases; nucleotides not matched to a gene: 2. The genomic DNA of each subset was split evenly across several immunoSEQ plates. TCRdb keeps only in-frame clones here, not all; method: immunoSEQ multiplex PCR. The data show about 680,000 clones, approximately 73% seen once. This specimen belongs to a study of shared clonotypes between healthy human individuals. Findings and caveats of the study: A small donor pool kept down the genetic and exposure-history diversity that was represented.

The sequencing input was memory CD4+ T cells sorted from blood. Documented subset: CD45RA-negative fraction. J is TRBJ2-7 and V is TRBV9, with 9 bases matching TRBD2. The receptor was derived from a woman aged 25 to 39 in good health. CDR3 protein: CASSVSGRSSYEQYF. The CDR3 DNA follows: TGTGCCAGCAGCGTAAGCGGGAGGAGCTCCTACGAGCAGTACTTC.